Listed below are T cell receptor beta chains from one sample, sequenced in a study of CD8 T cells in Susac syndrome. TCRdb reprocessed the immunoSEQ multiplex PCR reads with MiXCR, giving one entry per CDR3 protein. This sample has about 430,000 distinct CDR3 sequences, with approximately 85% found just once. Sequences were obtained from CD8+ T cells from PBMCs. The receptors derive from a human donor with multiple sclerosis. CDR3s include the opening cysteine and the closing phenylalanine or tryptophan. Each record gives: CDR3 DNA, CDR3 protein, D gene, V gene, J gene, clone size. The D gene is left open where the match is weak. Part of the rows lack a size; the others show once, few, many or a class for expanded clones.

CDR3 DNA: TGTGCCAGCAGGACAGGCGCCACTTACAATGAGCAGTTCTTC
CDR3 protein: CASRTGATYNEQFF
D gene: .
V gene: TRBV27
J gene: TRBJ2-1
clone size: .

CDR3 DNA: TGTGCCAGCAGCTTGGGGACTAGTGGATTAACCGGGGAGCTGTTTTTT
CDR3 protein: CASSLGTSGLTGELFF
D gene: TRBD2
V gene: TRBV11-2
J gene: TRBJ2-2
clone size: .

CDR3 DNA: TGTGCCAGCAGTTTTTTAGGTGGCCAGCTTAGCACAGATACGCAGTATTTT
CDR3 protein: CASSFLGGQLSTDTQYF
D gene: .
V gene: TRBV27
J gene: TRBJ2-3
clone size: .

CDR3 DNA: TGTGCCAGCAGTGAGGAAGAGACCCAGTACTTC
CDR3 protein: CASSEEETQYF
D gene: .
V gene: TRBV2
J gene: TRBJ2-5
clone size: .

CDR3 DNA: TGTGCCAGCAGCTTGTTAGGGTCGGCCTACAATGAGCAGTTCTTC
CDR3 protein: CASSLLGSAYNEQFF
D gene: .
V gene: TRBV5-5
J gene: TRBJ2-1
clone size: .

CDR3 DNA: TGTGCCAGCAGTACAGGGGTCACAGATACGCAGTATTTT
CDR3 protein: CASSTGVTDTQYF
D gene: TRBD1
V gene: TRBV27
J gene: TRBJ2-3
clone size: once

CDR3 DNA: TGTGCCAGCAGTTTAAGACTAGCGGTTTACGAGCAGTACTTC
CDR3 protein: CASSLRLAVYEQYF
D gene: TRBD2
V gene: TRBV12-3/TRBV12-4
J gene: TRBJ2-7
clone size: once

CDR3 DNA: TGTGCCAGCAGTGGCCCGAAGGGACCCGACTCCGATGAGCAGTTCTTC
CDR3 protein: CASSGPKGPDSDEQFF
D gene: .
V gene: TRBV25-1
J gene: TRBJ2-1
clone size: few

CDR3 DNA: TGTGCCAGCAGTTACGGGACTAGCGGGACAATAAGGACGGGCAATGAGCAGTTCTTC
CDR3 protein: CASSYGTSGTIRTGNEQFF
D gene: TRBD2
V gene: TRBV2
J gene: TRBJ2-1
clone size: once

CDR3 DNA: TGCGCATCAAAAGATGAAGGAGTCTACGAGCAGTACTTC
CDR3 protein: CASKDEGVYEQYF
D gene: .
V gene: TRBV10-2
J gene: TRBJ2-7
clone size: .

CDR3 DNA: TGTGCCAGCAGTCCCGGGGGGGCCGGAGCCAAAAACATTCAGTACTTC
CDR3 protein: CASSPGGAGAKNIQYF
D gene: TRBD2
V gene: TRBV6-1
J gene: TRBJ2-4
clone size: .

CDR3 DNA: TGCAGCGTTCCTGAAGGGCTTGGCTATGGCTACACCTTC
CDR3 protein: CSVPEGLGYGYTF
D gene: .
V gene: TRBV29-1
J gene: TRBJ1-2
clone size: .

CDR3 DNA: TGTGCCAGCAGCCAAGCCGGAGGAGGCTATCATACGCAGTATTTT
CDR3 protein: CASSQAGGGYHTQYF
D gene: .
V gene: TRBV14
J gene: TRBJ2-3
clone size: .

CDR3 DNA: TGTGCCAGCAGTCCCCCCGGGCCAGATCAGCCCCAGCATTTT
CDR3 protein: CASSPPGPDQPQHF
D gene: .
V gene: TRBV27
J gene: TRBJ1-5
clone size: .

CDR3 DNA: TGTGCCAGCAGGTCTTCGGGACAGCTAAAAGGGTTGGTGTTCTTC
CDR3 protein: CASRSSGQLKGLVFF
D gene: TRBD1
V gene: TRBV7-9
J gene: TRBJ2-1
clone size: once

CDR3 DNA: TGCAGCGTTGGTACAACCACTCCTGAGGCCAACGTCCTGACTTTC
CDR3 protein: CSVGTTTPEANVLTF
D gene: .
V gene: TRBV29-1
J gene: TRBJ2-6
clone size: .

CDR3 DNA: TGTGCCAGCAGGCCCATAGCGGGGACGGTATTCTACGAGCAGTACTTC
CDR3 protein: CASRPIAGTVFYEQYF
D gene: TRBD2
V gene: TRBV6-2/TRBV6-3
J gene: TRBJ2-7
clone size: .

CDR3 DNA: TGTGCCAGCAGTTTACAGGAGTTTGGGGCCAACGTCCTGACTTTC
CDR3 protein: CASSLQEFGANVLTF
D gene: .
V gene: TRBV12-3/TRBV12-4
J gene: TRBJ2-6
clone size: .

CDR3 DNA: TGTGCCAGCAGGGGGACAGCCCATCCTAACACTGAAGCTTTCTTT
CDR3 protein: CASRGTAHPNTEAFF
D gene: TRBD1
V gene: TRBV6-1
J gene: TRBJ1-1
clone size: few

CDR3 DNA: TGTGCCAGCAGTCTCCTCAGGGGAAATCAGCCCCAGCATTTT
CDR3 protein: CASSLLRGNQPQHF
D gene: .
V gene: TRBV6-1
J gene: TRBJ1-5
clone size: few

CDR3 DNA: TGTGCCAGCAGCCAACTTACCGGACTAGCTTGGGAGCAGTACTTC
CDR3 protein: CASSQLTGLAWEQYF
D gene: TRBD2
V gene: TRBV3-1
J gene: TRBJ2-7
clone size: .

CDR3 DNA: TGTGCCAGCACTGAACTAGCGGGAGGGGGGAATGAGCAGTTCTTC
CDR3 protein: CASTELAGGGNEQFF
D gene: TRBD2
V gene: TRBV28
J gene: TRBJ2-1
clone size: .

CDR3 DNA: TGTGCCAGCAGTGCTGGGACAGCTGAAGCTTTCTTT
CDR3 protein: CASSAGTAEAFF
D gene: TRBD1
V gene: TRBV6-1
J gene: TRBJ1-1
clone size: few

CDR3 DNA: TGTGCCAGCAGCCTGGAACCGGGACAGGGGATGAGGCCCCAGCATTTT
CDR3 protein: CASSLEPGQGMRPQHF
D gene: TRBD1
V gene: TRBV6-6
J gene: TRBJ1-5
clone size: .

CDR3 DNA: TGTGCCTGGAGTGTACGTTGGGGGGGCCCGGGACAGAATCACACTGAAGCTTTCTTT
CDR3 protein: CAWSVRWGGPGQNHTEAFF
D gene: TRBD1
V gene: TRBV30
J gene: TRBJ1-1
clone size: .

CDR3 DNA: TGTGCCAGCAGCCACTATCGACAGGAGCCCTCCTACAATGAGCAGTTCTTC
CDR3 protein: CASSHYRQEPSYNEQFF
D gene: .
V gene: TRBV2
J gene: TRBJ2-1
clone size: .

CDR3 DNA: TGTGCCAGCAGCCGAAGCGGGGATCCTCATTACGAGCAGTACTTC
CDR3 protein: CASSRSGDPHYEQYF
D gene: TRBD2
V gene: TRBV13
J gene: TRBJ2-7
clone size: .

CDR3 DNA: TGTGCCAGCAGTATGGATAGCGGGGGGGCTTCAAATACGCAGTATTTT
CDR3 protein: CASSMDSGGASNTQYF
D gene: TRBD2
V gene: TRBV12-3/TRBV12-4
J gene: TRBJ2-3
clone size: .